Sequencing of this T cell receptor beta chain was carried out in a study of T cells in Graves' hyperthyroidism and ophthalmopathy. Broader study findings: Most clonotypes that expanded in the thyroid above 0.001 also showed up in blood.

Disease duration was under 3 months in the ophthalmopathy patients, who also had a Clinical Activity Score of at least 3 and a NOSPECS grade of at least 4. The PBMCs studied were ones that came from 10 ml fresh peripheral blood. Comments on this clonotype: What it binds is not known.

The CDR3 has 15 residues. Trimming took 2 bases from V and 4 from J; bases not matched to a gene: 8. Germline-derived CDR1 and CDR2 are KGHSH and LQKENI. Amplified TCR beta CDR3 regions came from RNA transcripts. HTBI primers were employed in a first-round RT-PCR of the TCR CDR3. TCRdb processed the multiplex PCR reads anew with MiXCR; each CDR3 protein has one entry. The data show fewer than 550,000 distinct CDR3 sequences, roughly 24% seen once. Sequences were obtained from blood. This rearrangement joins TRBV18 to TRBJ2-7, with 7 bases fitting TRBD1. This receptor was obtained from a young woman with Graves' ophthalmopathy. CDR3 in DNA: TGTGCCAGCTCACCAATTGACAGGGATGTTTACGAGCAGTACTTC. Translation: CASSPIDRDVYEQYF. Together with reference TRBV18 and TRBJ2-7, the CDR3 gives the full variable domain: NAGVMQNPRHLVRRRGQEARLRCSPMKGHSHVYWYRQLPEEGLKFMVYLQKENIIDESGMPKERFSAEFPKEGPSILRIQQVVRGDSAAYFCASSPIDRDVYEQYFGPGTRLTVT.